This record looks at one TCR beta chain sequence and its context. Its antigen remains unknown. The data derive from a study of human T cells and chemical hapten exposure. Study in general: Predominantly women, the patients had alopecia areata, totalis or universalis. Study observations and caveats: PT1 expanded TCR numbers tracked positively with patch test score.

Time point noted: patch test 3, about 24 weeks after DPC sensitization. Treatment specified: therapeutic diphenylcyclopropenone sensitization with weekly scalp DPC. It was unfractionated whole blood from which total RNA was extracted. Attachment of unique molecular identifiers to individual cDNA molecules was performed in the library. TCRdb reprocessed the RACE reads with MiXCR, giving one entry per CDR3 protein. The sample yields fewer than 100,000 distinct CDR3 sequences, under 13% seen once. Trimming cost V 5 bases and J 4 bases, with 14 bases left between them. The CDR3 contains 14 residues. Germline V gives CDR1 MGHRA, CDR2 YSYEKL.

This chain connects TRBV4-1 to TRBJ2-5; possible D gene TRBD1, 6 bases. The clonotype originates from a woman aged 30 to 39 with alopecia areata. Some clones in this sample may be carry-over from other donors' samples. The sample was whole blood, taken in connection with sensitization to the hapten diphenylcyclopropenone (DPC). The CDR3 loop reads CASSRQRGGETQYF. In DNA, the CDR3 is TGCGCCAGCAGCAGACAGCGAGGGGGAGAGACCCAGTACTTC.